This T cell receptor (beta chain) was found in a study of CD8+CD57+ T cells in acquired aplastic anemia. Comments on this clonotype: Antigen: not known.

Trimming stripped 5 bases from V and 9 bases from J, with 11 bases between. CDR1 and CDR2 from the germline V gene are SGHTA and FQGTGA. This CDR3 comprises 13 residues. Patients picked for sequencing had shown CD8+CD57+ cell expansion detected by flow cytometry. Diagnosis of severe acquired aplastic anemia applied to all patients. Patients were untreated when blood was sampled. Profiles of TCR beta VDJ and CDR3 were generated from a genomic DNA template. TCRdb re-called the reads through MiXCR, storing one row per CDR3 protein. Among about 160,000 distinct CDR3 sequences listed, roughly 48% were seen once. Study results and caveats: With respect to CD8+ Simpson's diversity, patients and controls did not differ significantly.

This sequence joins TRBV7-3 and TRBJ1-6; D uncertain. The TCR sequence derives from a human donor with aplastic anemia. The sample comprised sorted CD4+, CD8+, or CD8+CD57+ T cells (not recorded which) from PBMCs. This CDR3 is CASSEWGGSPLHF. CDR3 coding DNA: TGTGCCAGCAGCGAGTGGGGTGGTTCACCCCTCCACTTT.